The clone carrying this T cell receptor beta chain was counted between two and nine times. The antigen is not known. It was with 60 Vbeta and 13 Jbeta primers that the PCR ran. Repertoires were generated with immunoSEQ multiplex PCR, while TCRdb's copy carries only in-frame clones and drops some. The data contain around 180,000 clones, around 80% of them singletons. Trimming stripped 8 bases from V and 1 base from J, with 11 bases between. CDR3 length: 12 residues. Per germline, CDR1 GTSNPN and CDR2 SVGIG (reference sequence). This sample was included in a study of cytomegalovirus exposure and HLA in healthy donors. Study results and caveats: Cytomegalovirus status was reportedly diagnosed by the classifier with high sensitivity and specificity.

This clonotype originated in a man aged 35 to 55 in good health and CMV-seronegative. The chain links TRBV30 to TRBJ1-1, with unresolved D. The source material was PBMCs. The CDR3 region is CAGMRGNTEAFF. The CDR3 DNA reads TGTGCCGGGATGCGGGGGAACACTGAAGCTTTCTTT.